The rows below give T cell receptor beta chains drawn from one sample of a study of read filtering for tumor transcriptome and immune sequencing. TCRdb reprocessed the reads via MiXCR and lists one record per CDR3 protein. The sample shows under 60,000 distinct CDR3 sequences, around a fifth of them seen only once. The sample taken for sequencing was a population of CD138-negative cells sorted from bone marrow. The receptor source for this set is a donor at least 40 years old with multiple myeloma. Each CDR3 is given with its conserved first and last residue. D genes are given only for firm matches. Not all rows give a size; the values are once, few, many and, for expanded clones, a class.

D gene	V gene	CDR3 length	clone size	J gene	CDR3 DNA	CDR3 protein
TRBD2	TRBV20-1	16	many	TRBJ2-2	TGCAGTGCTAGACAGGCGGGAGGCACTATTACCGGGGAGCTGTTTTTT	CSARQAGGTITGELFF
NA	TRBV5-5	16	many	TRBJ1-1	TGTGCCAGCAGCTTGAACGCCAGGGCCTCGAACACTGAAGCTTTCTTT	CASSLNARASNTEAFF
TRBD2	TRBV20-1	14	many	TRBJ2-7	TGCAGTGCTTATAGCGGGTCGAGCTCCTACGAGCAGTACTTC	CSAYSGSSSYEQYF
TRBD2	TRBV14	14	few	TRBJ2-1	TGTGCCAGCAGCCAAGTTGGTGGGGGGGGAGAGCAGTTCTTC	CASSQVGGGGEQFF
NA	TRBV2	14	many	TRBJ1-4	TGTGCCAGCAGAGCAGGGCCAACTAATGAAAAACTGTTTTTT	CASRAGPTNEKLFF
NA	TRBV14	12	many	TRBJ2-6	TGTGCCAGCGCAACTGGGGCCAACGTCCTGACTTTC	CASATGANVLTF
NA	TRBV30	12	NA	TRBJ2-1	TGTGCCTGGAGTGTCACTTACAATGAGCAGTTCTTC	CAWSVTYNEQFF
NA	TRBV27	14	many	TRBJ2-5	TGTGCCAGCAGTCCCGCGGGACCCGCCGTCACCCAGTACTTC	CASSPAGPAVTQYF
TRBD2	TRBV19	14	many	TRBJ2-2	TGTGCCAGTAGTAAAGCGGGAGTGGCCGGGGAGCTGTTTTTT	CASSKAGVAGELFF
NA	TRBV29-1	12	many	TRBJ2-1	TGCAGCGCCTTACGACGCTACAATGAGCAGTTCTTC	CSALRRYNEQFF
TRBD2	TRBV11-2	15	many	TRBJ2-1	TGTGCCAGCAGCTTACTGGCGGGAGTACCCAATGAGCAGTTCTTC	CASSLLAGVPNEQFF
NA	TRBV21-1	16	many	TRBJ1-5	TGTGCCAGCAGCAAAGCCCTGAAGGACGCACGACAGCCCCAGCATTTT	CASSKALKDARQPQHF
TRBD2	TRBV10-3	17	NA	TRBJ2-2	TGTGCCATCAGGGGACCAGCGGGAGGGATGAACGCCGGGGAGCTGTTTTTT	CAIRGPAGGMNAGELFF
NA	TRBV19	14	few	TRBJ2-3	TGTGCCAGTAGGGGCCGGGACTCCACAGATACGCAGTATTTT	CASRGRDSTDTQYF
NA	TRBV7-3	14	many	TRBJ2-2	TGTGCCAGCAGGCCATGGGCGAACACCGGGGAGCTGTTTTTT	CASRPWANTGELFF
TRBD1	TRBV19	14	many	TRBJ2-3	TGTGCCAGCTGGGACAGGGGGCAATCAGATACGCAGTATTTT	CASWDRGQSDTQYF
TRBD2	TRBV7-2	15	few	TRBJ2-1	TGTGCCAGCAGCGCGGGACTAGCGCTATACAATGAGCAGTTCTTC	CASSAGLALYNEQFF
TRBD1	TRBV20-1	16	many	TRBJ2-3	TGCAGTGCTAGACCGGGACAGAGTGGTAGCACAGATACGCAGTATTTT	CSARPGQSGSTDTQYF
TRBD1	TRBV27	15	few	TRBJ2-3	TGTGCCAGCAGTTTATACAGGGGGGCGATAGATACGCAGTATTTT	CASSLYRGAIDTQYF
NA	TRBV6-2/TRBV6-3	15	many	TRBJ2-1	TGTGCCAGCAGTTCCATGTTCTCGATATACAATGAGCAGTTCTTC	CASSSMFSIYNEQFF
NA	TRBV20-1	16	NA	TRBJ2-1	TGCAGTGCTAGAGATCGGGCCAGCGGAAACTGCAATGAGCAGTTCTTC	CSARDRASGNCNEQFF
TRBD1	TRBV5-1	15	NA	TRBJ2-2	TGCGCCAGCAGCTTGACAGGGGACAACACCGGGGAGCTGTTTTTT	CASSLTGDNTGELFF
TRBD2	TRBV6-1	13	many	TRBJ2-3	TGTGCCAGCAGTCCTTCGGGAGGAGCTACGCAGTATTTT	CASSPSGGATQYF
TRBD2	TRBV7-9	13	NA	TRBJ2-7	TGTGCTTCGCGGGGTAGCGGGAGCTACGAGCAGTACTTC	CASRGSGSYEQYF
TRBD2	TRBV29-1	14	medium-sized	TRBJ2-1	TGCAGCGTTGCTCAGCGGGGGTCCTACAATGAGCAGTTCTTC	CSVAQRGSYNEQFF
TRBD2	TRBV12-3/TRBV12-4	15	NA	TRBJ2-1	TGTGCCAGTCGTTTAGTCCTAGCGGGGAGGAATGAGCAGTTCTTC	CASRLVLAGRNEQFF
NA	TRBV9	14	many	TRBJ2-5	TGTGCCAGCAGCCGCTTCGGTCCCAGGGAGACCCAGTACTTC	CASSRFGPRETQYF
NA	TRBV29-1	12	medium-sized	TRBJ2-1	TGCAGCGTCGAGCGAGGAGCGAATGAGCAGTTCTTC	CSVERGANEQFF
NA	TRBV7-2	14	medium-sized	TRBJ2-1	TGTGCCAGCAGAGCACAGATTAGTTCTGATGAGCAGTTCTTC	CASRAQISSDEQFF
TRBD2	TRBV20-1	14	many	TRBJ2-5	TGCAGTGCTAGGACTAGCGGGGGACAAGAGACCCAGTACTTC	CSARTSGGQETQYF
NA	TRBV29-1	13	many	TRBJ2-1	TGCAGCGGGCGGGGCAGCTCCTACAATGAGCAGTTCTTC	CSGRGSSYNEQFF
TRBD1	TRBV19	13	few	TRBJ2-7	TGTGCCAGTACTACGGACAGGGAAGGCGAGCAGTACTTC	CASTTDREGEQYF
NA	TRBV14	13	NA	TRBJ2-2	TGTGCCAGCATCCACGTTAGAACCGGGGAGCTGTTTTTT	CASIHVRTGELFF
NA	TRBV20-1	15	many	TRBJ2-2	TGCAGTGCTAGAGATGGCGGGGCTAACACCGGGGAGCTGTTTTTT	CSARDGGANTGELFF
NA	TRBV20-1	13	many	TRBJ2-7	TGCGGAAGCAAGACCGAAAGCTCCTACGAGCAGTACTTC	CGSKTESSYEQYF
TRBD2	TRBV5-1	15	medium-sized	TRBJ2-7	TGCGCCAGCAGCTTGGATTCGGGAGGAAACTACGAGCAGTACTTC	CASSLDSGGNYEQYF
NA	TRBV5-1	14	NA	TRBJ2-2	TGCGCCAGCAGCTTGGGGCCTGTTGCCGGGGAGCTGTTTTTT	CASSLGPVAGELFF
NA	TRBV9	14	many	TRBJ2-1	TGTGCCAGCAGCCCATTCGGGGCCTACAATGAGCAGTTCTTC	CASSPFGAYNEQFF
NA	TRBV7-2	15	many	TRBJ2-5	TGTGCCAGCAGCCGTTCCATCCTCCTGGGGGAGACCCAGTACTTC	CASSRSILLGETQYF
NA	TRBV14	14	few	TRBJ2-2	TGTGCTAGCAGCCTCCGGACCCACACCGGGGAGCTGTTTTTT	CASSLRTHTGELFF
NA	TRBV30	16	many	TRBJ2-1	TGTGCCTGGAGTGGACTTCGTATAGGGTCCTACAATGAGCAGTTCTTC	CAWSGLRIGSYNEQFF
NA	TRBV19	12	NA	TRBJ1-2	TGTGCCAGTAGTATCGCGGAGAACGGCTACACCTTC	CASSIAENGYTF
NA	TRBV27	15	many	TRBJ2-5	TGTGCCAGCAGTTCAAAGACTAGACTGGGGGGGACCCAGTACTTC	CASSSKTRLGGTQYF
TRBD2	TRBV7-2	14	many	TRBJ2-5	TGTGCCAGCAGCTTTAGCGGGATCGGTGAGACCCAGTACTTC	CASSFSGIGETQYF
TRBD1	TRBV7-3	14	many	TRBJ2-3	TGTGCCAGGGACAGGGGCAAGATGACAGATACGCAGTATTTT	CARDRGKMTDTQYF
TRBD1	TRBV2	14	NA	TRBJ2-5	TGTGCCAGCAGGGGACAGGCAATCCAAGAGACCCAGTACTTC	CASRGQAIQETQYF
NA	TRBV5-1	14	medium-sized	TRBJ2-6	TGCGCCAGCAGCTTGGAGCCTGGGGCCAACGTCCTGACTTTC	CASSLEPGANVLTF
NA	TRBV19	14	few	TRBJ1-4	TGTGCCAGTACCACCGGAGGGGCCAATGAAAAACTGTTTTTT	CASTTGGANEKLFF
NA	TRBV20-1	17	NA	TRBJ1-1	TGCAGTGCTAGAGGCCTTACCCGGGCCCCCGATAACACTGAAGCTTTCTTT	CSARGLTRAPDNTEAFF
NA	TRBV29-1	13	many	TRBJ1-1	TGCAGCGCCACGGAGCTCATGAACACTGAAGCTTTCTTT	CSATELMNTEAFF
TRBD2	TRBV7-9	15	many	TRBJ2-3	TGTGCCAGCAGTCCTGAGGGCGGGAGAAGAGATACGCAGTATTTT	CASSPEGGRRDTQYF
NA	TRBV29-1	11	NA	TRBJ1-1	TGCAGCGCCGATAGTAACACCGAAGCTTTCTTT	CSADSNTEAFF
TRBD1	TRBV7-2	14	many	TRBJ2-7	TGTGCCAGCAGCTTCGGACAGGTGTCCTACGAGCAGTACTTC	CASSFGQVSYEQYF
NA	TRBV25-1	13	many	TRBJ1-1	TGTGCCAGCAGAGCCGGGACCCCACCTGAAGCTTTCTTT	CASRAGTPPEAFF
NA	TRBV24-1	15	many	TRBJ2-2	TGTGCCACCGGCGGACCCGAACTGAACACCGGGGAGCTGTTTTTT	CATGGPELNTGELFF
TRBD2	TRBV7-3	17	NA	TRBJ2-1	TGTGCCAGCAGCCCCCAACGGCCCAGCGGGAGCTACGATGAGCAGTTCTTC	CASSPQRPSGSYDEQFF
TRBD1	TRBV5-1	17	many	TRBJ1-5	TGCGCCAGCAGCCCCGGGACAGGGGCCCACCCTAGCCAGCCCCAGCATTTT	CASSPGTGAHPSQPQHF
NA	TRBV6-2/TRBV6-3	15	many	TRBJ2-5	TGTGCCAGCAGTATACTCGGACGGGACCAAGAGACCCAGTACTTC	CASSILGRDQETQYF